These T cell receptor beta chains were read from a single sample in a study of blood T cells in healthy people across ages. TCRdb reprocessed the 5' RACE reads via MiXCR and lists one record per CDR3 protein. This sample has about 1.5 million distinct CDR3 sequences, with 42% found just once. The sample was blood. The receptors come from a woman under 30 in good health. Each CDR3 is given with its conserved first and last residue. Each record gives: CDR3 protein, CDR3 DNA, V gene, J gene, clone size, D gene. A D gene is named only where the DNA matches it firmly. Clone sizes are given selectively: once, few, many, or a class where the clone is expanded.

CDR3aa: CASSPPRIADTQYF
CDR3nt: TGTGCCAGCAGCCCCCCTAGGATCGCAGATACGCAGTATTTT
v_gene: TRBV13
j_gene: TRBJ2-3
abundance: NA
d_gene: NA

CDR3aa: CASSSPGDRDLGEQFF
CDR3nt: TGCGCCAGCAGCTCCCCAGGGGATCGGGACCTGGGTGAGCAGTTCTTC
v_gene: TRBV5-1
j_gene: TRBJ2-1
abundance: NA
d_gene: NA

CDR3aa: CASKRGDYEQYF
CDR3nt: TGTGCCAGCAAGAGGGGGGACTACGAGCAGTACTTC
v_gene: TRBV6-1
j_gene: TRBJ2-7
abundance: NA
d_gene: NA

CDR3aa: CASSDAWEETQYF
CDR3nt: TGTGCCAGCAGCGATGCGTGGGAAGAGACCCAGTACTTC
v_gene: TRBV9
j_gene: TRBJ2-5
abundance: NA
d_gene: NA

CDR3aa: CSARGRDGPNEKLFF
CDR3nt: TGCAGTGCTAGAGGTCGGGACGGCCCTAATGAAAAACTGTTTTTT
v_gene: TRBV20-1
j_gene: TRBJ1-4
abundance: few
d_gene: NA

CDR3aa: CASSFQTYEQYF
CDR3nt: TGTGCCAGCAGCTTTCAAACCTACGAGCAGTACTTC
v_gene: TRBV5-6
j_gene: TRBJ2-7
abundance: few
d_gene: NA

CDR3aa: CASSSVTGITDTQYF
CDR3nt: TGTGCCAGCAGCTCCGTGACAGGGATTACAGATACGCAGTATTTT
v_gene: TRBV9
j_gene: TRBJ2-3
abundance: NA
d_gene: TRBD1

CDR3aa: CSASRGPLYNEQYF
CDR3nt: TGCAGTGCTAGCCGGGGGCCGCTGTACAATGAGCAGTACTTC
v_gene: TRBV20-1
j_gene: TRBJ2-7
abundance: NA
d_gene: NA

CDR3aa: CASSPTSGGWTQYF
CDR3nt: TGTGCCAGCAGTCCGACTAGCGGGGGGTGGACCCAGTACTTC
v_gene: TRBV27
j_gene: TRBJ2-5
abundance: NA
d_gene: TRBD2

CDR3aa: CATSDRDTSQYF
CDR3nt: TGTGCCACCAGTGATCGTGATACTTCACAGTACTTC
v_gene: TRBV24-1
j_gene: TRBJ2-7
abundance: NA
d_gene: NA